A selection of T cell receptor beta chains follows, all from one sample in a study of T cell repertoires in cytomegalovirus infection. TCRdb re-called the reads with MiXCR, one entry per CDR3 protein. This repertoire shows under 800,000 distinct CDR3 sequences, 20% to 25% found once; its top ten account for roughly 8%. The sample was CD8+ T cells from PBMCs. Receptors were obtained from a human donor in good health (CMV status not recorded). Some clones in this sample may be carry-over from other donors' samples. Each CDR3 is given with its conserved first and last residue. A D gene is named only where the DNA matches it firmly. The size entry is marked missing in some rows and otherwise reads once, few, many or a size class.

clone_size	d_call	v_call	j_call	cdr3_aa	cdr3_nt
NA	NA	TRBV20-1	TRBJ1-1	CSAPRDTSWAEAFF	TGCAGTGCTCCGCGTGATACTTCCTGGGCTGAAGCTTTCTTT
few	TRBD1	TRBV7-2	TRBJ1-6	CASSLYDRGYSPLHF	TGTGCCAGCAGCTTGTATGACAGGGGCTACTCACCCCTCCACTTT
many	NA	TRBV7-9	TRBJ2-1	CASSLGVSKGFF	TGTGCCAGCAGCTTAGGAGTCTCGAAGGGGTTCTTC
NA	NA	TRBV20-1	TRBJ1-3	CSARDSDLLDTIYF	TGCAGTGCTAGAGACTCAGACCTGCTAGACACCATATATTTT
NA	NA	TRBV4-1	TRBJ2-5	CASSQVDGQETQYF	TGCGCCAGCAGCCAAGTCGACGGACAAGAGACCCAGTACTTC
few	TRBD2	TRBV6-2/TRBV6-3	TRBJ2-1	CATKSGGGYNEQFF	TGTGCCACCAAGTCGGGGGGGGGCTACAATGAGCAGTTCTTC
NA	TRBD2	TRBV11-2	TRBJ2-4	CASSYPSGGGNIQYF	TGTGCCAGCAGCTACCCTAGCGGGGGGGGGAACATTCAGTACTTC
once	TRBD2	TRBV29-1	TRBJ2-1	CSVDSGVSYNEQFF	TGCAGCGTTGATAGCGGGGTCTCCTACAATGAGCAGTTCTTC
NA	NA	TRBV10-3	TRBJ2-2	CAISVPGRGTGELFF	TGTGCCATCAGTGTACCAGGGAGGGGGACCGGGGAGCTGTTTTTT
NA	NA	TRBV6-2/TRBV6-3	TRBJ1-1	CASSYSNKGRGTEAFF	TGTGCCAGCAGTTACTCGAACAAGGGACGGGGGACTGAAGCTTTCTTT
NA	NA	TRBV27	TRBJ1-2	CASSPQGPYGYTF	TGTGCCAGCAGTCCACAGGGACCCTATGGCTACACCTTC
few	NA	TRBV14	TRBJ1-1	CASSRGFPEAFF	TGTGCCAGCAGCCGTGGGTTTCCTGAAGCTTTCTTT
NA	NA	TRBV19	TRBJ1-6	CASSITVHASSPLHF	TGTGCCAGTAGTATTACAGTGCACGCCAGTTCACCCCTCCACTTT
NA	NA	TRBV28	TRBJ1-4	CASSFLGDAEKLFF	TGTGCCAGCAGTTTTCTGGGCGATGCGGAAAAACTGTTTTTT
few	NA	TRBV6-2/TRBV6-3	TRBJ1-6	CASRFLRDVGSPLHF	TGTGCCAGCAGATTCCTCAGGGACGTTGGTTCACCCCTCCACTTT
NA	TRBD1	TRBV5-1	TRBJ2-1	CASSGDRDPHNEQFF	TGCGCCAGCAGCGGCGACAGGGATCCACACAATGAGCAGTTCTTC
NA	TRBD1	TRBV7-9	TRBJ1-5	CASSPGTGNQPRHF	TGTGCCAGCAGCCCCGGGACAGGGAATCAGCCCCGGCATTTT
NA	TRBD2	TRBV5-6	TRBJ2-7	CASFRLAVSYEQYF	TGTGCCAGCTTTCGGCTAGCGGTCTCCTACGAGCAGTACTTC
NA	NA	TRBV27	TRBJ2-2	CASSLLQGNTGELFF	TGTGCCAGCAGTTTATTACAGGGAAACACCGGGGAGCTGTTTTTT
few	NA	TRBV25-1	TRBJ1-2	CASSDWGIYGYTF	TGTGCCAGCAGTGATTGGGGGATCTATGGCTACACCTTC
NA	NA	TRBV13	TRBJ1-1	CASSWEGWGNTEAFF	TGTGCCAGCAGCTGGGAGGGGTGGGGGAACACTGAAGCTTTCTTT
few	TRBD1	TRBV10-3	TRBJ2-5	CAIRPQGRQETQYF	TGTGCCATCAGACCACAGGGGCGGCAAGAGACCCAGTACTTC